This TCR beta chain was retrieved from a study of T-cell reconstitution after alpha-beta-depleted transplantation in children. The authors prepared the TCRbeta library with unique molecular identifiers. TCRdb used MiXCR to reprocess the PCR reads, holding one entry per CDR3 protein. The sample has fewer than 550,000 distinct CDR3 sequences; 9.5% to 12% are singletons. This clonotype was seen only a few times. Its matching antigen is unknown. The CDR3 runs to 18 residues. Germline CDR1 and CDR2: SGHAT and FQNNGV. Trimming took 3 bases from V and 9 from J, leaving 27 bases between them. Whole-study findings and limits: Expanded clones from the graft, numbering several hundred, reportedly supplied alpha-beta T cells about two months after transplant. Surviving recipient T cells and thymic progenitors produced the high day-60 TCRbeta diversity seen in some patients.

This chain links TRBV11-2 with TRBJ2-1; D is tentatively TRBD1 or TRBD2 (7 bases each). The input for sequencing was PBMCs, mostly from graft donor cells, taken 180 days after TCRalphabeta/CD19-depleted stem cell transplant. The sequence derives from a female patient between 2 and 15 years old who had a stem cell transplant for aplastic anemia, so the T cells may come from the graft donor. Written as DNA, the CDR3 is TGTGCCAGCAGCTTGTGGGGGGGAAGACAGGGAAATTCCGTTGAGCAGTTCTTC. This translates into CASSLWGGRQGNSVEQFF.